This T cell receptor beta chain was recovered during a study of T-cell reconstitution after alpha-beta-depleted transplantation in children. Study observations and caveats: About two months after transplant, alpha-beta T cells reportedly came from several hundred expanded graft clones. T-cell counts and diversity at one year following transplant were attributed mainly to newly produced T cells. Surviving recipient T cells and intrathymic progenitors accounted for some patients' high TCRbeta diversity at day 60.

Regarding this clonotype: Its antigen remains unknown.

Using unique molecular identifiers, the investigators prepared the TCRbeta library. TCRdb re-called the PCR reads through MiXCR, storing one row per CDR3 protein. The data show about 600,000 distinct CDR3 sequences, approximately 22% seen once. The sequence was collected from a boy under two years old who had a stem cell transplant for acute myeloid leukemia, so the T cells may come from the graft donor. The sample in question was PBMCs, mostly from graft donor cells, obtained 360 days after TCRalphabeta/CD19-depleted stem cell transplant.

CDR3 in amino acids: CASTTWRDTDTQYF. The CDR3 coding sequence is TGTGCCAGCACCACGTGGCGGGACACAGATACGCAGTATTTT. V gene TRBV2 combines with J gene TRBJ2-3, with D possibly matching TRBD2 (6 bases). This CDR3 region has 14 residues. Germline loops: CDR1 SNHLY, CDR2 FYNNEI. The V end was cut by 7 bases, the J end by 2 bases, with 13 bases between. Based on the CDR3 plus reference TRBV2 and TRBJ2-3, the full variable domain is EPEVTQTPSHQVTQMGQEVILRCVPISNHLYFYWYRQILGQKVEFLVSFYNNEISEKSEIFDDQFSVERPDGSNFTLKIRSTKLEDSAMYFCASTTWRDTDTQYFGPGTRLTVL.